The 5 T cell receptor beta chains below were found in one sample sequenced in a study of naive and memory T cell subsets. Regarding the study as a whole: Naive repertoires, especially CD8, held a few larger clonotypes, possibly memory cells re-expressing CD45RA.

Their antigen targets remain unknown. An equimolar mix of two oligonucleotides served as the beta constant-region primer for TRBC1 and TRBC2. Nested alpha and beta constant-region primers with the SP2 primer drove four PCR rounds on ligated cDNA. TCRdb re-called the UMI-ligation and nested PCR reads through MiXCR, storing one row per CDR3 protein. The sample has about 150,000 distinct CDR3 sequences, 20% to 25% seen once. Sequencing input: naive CD4+ T cells from blood. The origin of the receptors is a human donor in good health.

The chain has TRBV5-1 and TRBJ2-7; D perhaps matches TRBD1 (5 bases). The germline CDR1 and CDR2 sequences are SGHRS and YFSETQ. The length of the CDR3 is 12 residues. The V gene lost 5 bases and the J gene lost 1 base, with 7 bases spanning the gap. The DNA of the CDR3 is TGCGCCAGCAGACAGGATTCCTACGAGCAGTACTTC. Amino acid sequence: CASRQDSYEQYF.

The chain combines TRBV12-3 or TRBV12-4 with TRBJ2-2; 7 bases match TRBD1. The CDR3 spans 15 residues. V was clipped by 6 bases and J by 1 base; unmatched bases: 5. CDR3 loop: CASSRQGRNTGELFF. The CDR3 nucleotides are TGTGCCAGCAGCCGACAGGGTCGGAACACCGGGGAGCTGTTTTTT.

Only a few counts were recorded for this clonotype. The chain joins TRBV7-9 to TRBJ1-5; no clear D gene. Germline values: CDR1 SEHNR, CDR2 FQNEAQ (reference sequence). This CDR3 spans 15 amino acids. V lost 4 bases and J lost 6, with 16 bases in between. In nucleotides, the CDR3 is TGTGCCAGCAGCTCCTCTCTCGGTTTACGTCAGCCCCAGCATTTT. Encoded protein: CASSSSLGLRQPQHF.

This clonotype was seen many times. Germline is not matched at one junction end, which may reflect a read error. The J gene is TRBJ2-3, the V gene TRBV5-1; no reliable D call. This CDR3 is 12 amino acids long. Germline CDR1 is SGHRS and CDR2 is YFSETQ. CDR3 residues: CASSLSTDTQYF. In DNA, the CDR3 is TGTGCCAGCAGCTTATCCACAGATACGCAGTATTTT.

The chain couples TRBV11-2 to TRBJ2-7; 10 bases match TRBD1. Germline-derived CDR1 and CDR2 are SGHAT and FQNNGV. The CDR3 consists of 15 residues. The J segment lost 5 bases and the V segment lost 7 bases, leaving 11 bases of the junction unmatched. The CDR3 nucleotides read TGTGCCAGCACCCAAAGGACAGGGGGTCTCCACGAGCAGTACTTC. Translating it yields CASTQRTGGLHEQYF.